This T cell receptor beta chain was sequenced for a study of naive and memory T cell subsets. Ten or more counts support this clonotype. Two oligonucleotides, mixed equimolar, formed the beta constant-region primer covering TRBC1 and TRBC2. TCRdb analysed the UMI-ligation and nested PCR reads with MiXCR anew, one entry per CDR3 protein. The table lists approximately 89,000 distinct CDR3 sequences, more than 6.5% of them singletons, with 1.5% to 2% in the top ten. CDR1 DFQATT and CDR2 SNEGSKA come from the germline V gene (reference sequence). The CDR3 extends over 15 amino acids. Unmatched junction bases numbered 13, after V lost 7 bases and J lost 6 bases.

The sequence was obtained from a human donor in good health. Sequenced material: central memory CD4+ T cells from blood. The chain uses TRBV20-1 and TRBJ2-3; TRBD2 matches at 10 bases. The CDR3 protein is CSGEGASGGEDTQYF. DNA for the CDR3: TGCAGTGGTGAGGGGGCTAGCGGGGGCGAGGATACGCAGTATTTT.